Included here is one TCR beta chain sequence, with context. This sample stems from a study of shared T cell receptors in the human thymus. The data were produced by immunoSEQ multiplex PCR, yet TCRdb's version contains in-frame clones alone and is incomplete. The sample includes hundreds of thousands of clones, around 87% of them seen just once. The CDR3 sequence is 15 residues long. V lost 1 base, J lost 3 bases, and 5 bases stayed unmatched. Germline loops: CDR1 SGHRS, CDR2 YFSETQ. These data also featured in a second study, about human thymus T cells. As reported in that work: Resections that were taken during corrective heart surgery supplied the thymus tissue. Thymic as well as blood repertoires seemed to favor certain V and J genes unevenly.

What was sequenced was thymocytes. J is TRBJ2-5 and V is TRBV5-1; 8 nucleotides agree with TRBD2. The TCR was taken from a boy younger than two with a congenital heart defect. The CDR3 nucleotides are TGCGCCAGCAGCTTGAAACGGGGGGGCAAAGAGACCCAGTACTTC. Translation: CASSLKRGGKETQYF.